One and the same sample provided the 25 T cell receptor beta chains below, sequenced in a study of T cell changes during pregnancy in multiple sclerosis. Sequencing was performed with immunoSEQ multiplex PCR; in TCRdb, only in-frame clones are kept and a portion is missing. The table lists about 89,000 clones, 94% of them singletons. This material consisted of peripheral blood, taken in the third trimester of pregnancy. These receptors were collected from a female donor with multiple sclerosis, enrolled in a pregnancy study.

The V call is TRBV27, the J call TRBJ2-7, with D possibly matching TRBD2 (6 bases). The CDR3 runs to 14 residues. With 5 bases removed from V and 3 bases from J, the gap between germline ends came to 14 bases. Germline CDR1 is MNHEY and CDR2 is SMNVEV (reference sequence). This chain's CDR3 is CASSAGLLGYEQYF. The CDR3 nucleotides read TGTGCCAGCAGTGCGGGACTCCTGGGCTACGAGCAGTACTTC.

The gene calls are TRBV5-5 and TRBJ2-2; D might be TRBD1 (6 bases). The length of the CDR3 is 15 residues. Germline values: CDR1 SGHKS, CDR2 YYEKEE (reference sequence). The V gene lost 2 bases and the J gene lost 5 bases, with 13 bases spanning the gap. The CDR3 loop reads CASSLVQGSTGELFF. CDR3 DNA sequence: TGTGCCAGCAGCTTAGTACAGGGCAGTACCGGGGAGCTGTTTTTT.

The CDR3: CASSQGMKPGGYLAKNIQYF. In DNA form, the CDR3 reads TGCGCCAGCAGCCAAGGGATGAAGCCAGGGGGCTATTTAGCCAAAAACATTCAGTACTTC. The V call is TRBV4-1, the J call TRBJ2-4, with 8 positions matching TRBD1. The V gene end was trimmed by 1 base and the J gene end by 0 bases; junction bases not matched to a gene: 14. CDR1 is MGHRA, CDR2 YSYEKL, per germline. CDR3 length: 20 residues.

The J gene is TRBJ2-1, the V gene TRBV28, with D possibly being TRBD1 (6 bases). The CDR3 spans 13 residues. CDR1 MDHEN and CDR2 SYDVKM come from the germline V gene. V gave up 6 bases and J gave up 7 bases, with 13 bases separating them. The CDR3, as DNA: TGTGCCAGCAGCCTAGGGGGTGAAAATGAGCAGTTCTTC. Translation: CASSLGGENEQFF.

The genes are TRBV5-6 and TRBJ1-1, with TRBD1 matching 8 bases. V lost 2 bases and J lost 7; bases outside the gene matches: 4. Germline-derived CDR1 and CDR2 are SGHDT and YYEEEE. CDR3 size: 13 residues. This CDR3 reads CASSFGQGLEAFF. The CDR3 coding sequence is TGTGCCAGCAGCTTCGGACAGGGACTTGAAGCTTTCTTT. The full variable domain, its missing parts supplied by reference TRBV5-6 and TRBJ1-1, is DAGVTQSPTHLIKTRGQQVTLRCSPKSGHDTVSWYQQALGQGPQFIFQYYEEEERQRGNFPDRFSGHQFPNYSSELNVNALLLGDSALYLCASSFGQGLEAFFGQGTRLTVV.

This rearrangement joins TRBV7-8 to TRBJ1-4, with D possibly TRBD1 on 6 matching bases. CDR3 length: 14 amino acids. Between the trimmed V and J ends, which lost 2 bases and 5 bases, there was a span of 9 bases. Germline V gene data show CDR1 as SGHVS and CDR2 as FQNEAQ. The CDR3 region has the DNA TGTGCCAGCAGCTTACCCACAGGGAATGAAAAACTGTTTTTT. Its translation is CASSLPTGNEKLFF.

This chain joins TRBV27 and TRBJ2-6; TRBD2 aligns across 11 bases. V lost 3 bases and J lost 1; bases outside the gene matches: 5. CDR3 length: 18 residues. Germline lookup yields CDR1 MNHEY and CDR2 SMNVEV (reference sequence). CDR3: CASSFRLAGWSGANVLTF. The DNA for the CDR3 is TGTGCCAGCAGTTTCCGACTAGCGGGGTGGTCTGGGGCCAACGTCCTGACTTTC. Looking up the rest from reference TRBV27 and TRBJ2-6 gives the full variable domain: EAQVTQNPRYLITVTGKKLTVTCSQNMNHEYMSWYRQDPGLGLRQIYYSMNVEVTDKGDVPEGYKVSRKEKRNFPLILESPSPNQTSLYFCASSFRLAGWSGANVLTFGAGSRLTVL.

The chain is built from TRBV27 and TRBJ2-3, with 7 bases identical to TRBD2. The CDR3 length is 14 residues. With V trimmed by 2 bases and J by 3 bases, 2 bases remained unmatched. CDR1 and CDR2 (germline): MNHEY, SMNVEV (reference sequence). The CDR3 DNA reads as TGTGCCAGCAGTTTAGGGACTACTACAGATACGCAGTATTTT. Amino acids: CASSLGTTTDTQYF.

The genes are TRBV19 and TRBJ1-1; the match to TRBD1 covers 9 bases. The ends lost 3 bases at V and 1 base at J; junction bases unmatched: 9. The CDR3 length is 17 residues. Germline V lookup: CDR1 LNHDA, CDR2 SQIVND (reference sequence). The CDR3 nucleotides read TGTGCCAGTAGTATCCCCAGACAGGGGGGATCGAACACTGAAGCTTTCTTT. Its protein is CASSIPRQGGSNTEAFF.

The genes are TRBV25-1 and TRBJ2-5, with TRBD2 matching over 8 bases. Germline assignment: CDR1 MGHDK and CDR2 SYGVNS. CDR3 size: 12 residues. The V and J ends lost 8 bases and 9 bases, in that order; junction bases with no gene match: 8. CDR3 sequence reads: CASDEVSGAQYF. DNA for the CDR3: TGTGCCAGCGACGAAGTTAGCGGGGCCCAGTACTTC. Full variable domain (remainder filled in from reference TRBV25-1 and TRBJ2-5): EADIYQTPRYLVIGTGKKITLECSQTMGHDKMYWYQQDPGMELHLIHYSYGVNSTEKGDLSSESTVSRIRTEHFPLTLESARPSHTSQYLCASDEVSGAQYFGPGTRLLVL.

The CDR3 region is CASSRGEASRQYF. In DNA form, the CDR3 reads TGTGCCAGTAGTAGGGGGGAGGCGAGCCGTCAGTACTTC. This sequence joins TRBV19 and TRBJ2-7, with a possible D match to TRBD2 (6 bases). Germline V lookup: CDR1 LNHDA, CDR2 SQIVND (reference sequence). The CDR3 totals 13 residues. V was shortened by 4 bases and J by 10 bases, with 17 bases between the two germline ends. The full variable domain, rest sourced from reference TRBV19 and TRBJ2-7, is DGGITQSPKYLFRKEGQNVTLSCEQNLNHDAMYWYRQDPGQGLRLIYYSQIVNDFQKGDIAEGYSVSREKKESFPLTVTSAQKNPTAFYLCASSRGEASRQYFGPGTRLTVT.

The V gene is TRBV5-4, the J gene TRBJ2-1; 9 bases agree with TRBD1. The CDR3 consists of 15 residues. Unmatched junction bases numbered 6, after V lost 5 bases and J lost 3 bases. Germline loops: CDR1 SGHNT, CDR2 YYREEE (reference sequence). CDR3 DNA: TGTGCCAGCAGAAGGACAGGGGACATCTACAATGAGCAGTTCTTC. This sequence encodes CASRRTGDIYNEQFF. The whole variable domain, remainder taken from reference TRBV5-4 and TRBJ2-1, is ETGVTQSPTHLIKTRGQQVTLRCSSQSGHNTVSWYQQALGQGPQFIFQYYREEENGRGNFPPRFSGLQFPNYSSELNVNALELDDSALYLCASRRTGDIYNEQFFGPGTRLTVL.

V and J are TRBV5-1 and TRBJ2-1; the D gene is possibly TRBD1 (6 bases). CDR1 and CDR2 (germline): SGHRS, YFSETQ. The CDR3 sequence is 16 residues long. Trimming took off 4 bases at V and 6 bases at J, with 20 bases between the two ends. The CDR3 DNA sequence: TGCGCCAGCAGCCCCATAACAGGGAAACTCCTCAATGAGCAGTTCTTC. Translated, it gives CASSPITGKLLNEQFF. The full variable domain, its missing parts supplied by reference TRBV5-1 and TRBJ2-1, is KAGVTQTPRYLIKTRGQQVTLSCSPISGHRSVSWYQQTPGQGLQFLFEYFSETQRNKGNFPGRFSGRQFSNSRSEMNVSTLELGDSALYLCASSPITGKLLNEQFFGPGTRLTVL.

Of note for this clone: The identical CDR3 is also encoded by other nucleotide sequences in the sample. The CDR3 DNA follows: TGCGCCAGCAGCCAAGATCGGGGCTACGAGCAGTACTTC. Protein sequence: CASSQDRGYEQYF. The genes are TRBV4-1 and TRBJ2-7; D possibly corresponds to TRBD2 (5 bases). Germline V gene data show CDR1 as MGHRA and CDR2 as YSYEKL. The germline V and J ends were trimmed by 0 bases and 3 bases, with 6 bases remaining between them. The length of the CDR3 is 13 residues.

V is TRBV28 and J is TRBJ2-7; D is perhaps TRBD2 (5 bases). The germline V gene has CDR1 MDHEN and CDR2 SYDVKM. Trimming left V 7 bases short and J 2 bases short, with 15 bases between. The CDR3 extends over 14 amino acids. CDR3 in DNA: TGTGCCAGCAAAAGCACGGAGGCAACCTACGAGCAGTACTTC. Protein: CASKSTEATYEQYF.

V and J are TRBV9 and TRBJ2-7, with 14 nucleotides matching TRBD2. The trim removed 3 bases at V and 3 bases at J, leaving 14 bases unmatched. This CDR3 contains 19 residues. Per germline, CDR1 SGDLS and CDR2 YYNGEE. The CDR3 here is CASSAHMGLAGEGFYEQYF. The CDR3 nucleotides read TGTGCCAGCAGCGCTCACATGGGACTAGCGGGAGAGGGATTCTACGAGCAGTACTTC.

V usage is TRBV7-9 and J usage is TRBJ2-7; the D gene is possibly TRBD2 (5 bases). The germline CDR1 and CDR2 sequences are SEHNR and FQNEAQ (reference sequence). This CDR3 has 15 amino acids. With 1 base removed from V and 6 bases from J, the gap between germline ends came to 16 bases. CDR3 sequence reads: CASSLGPEGRIEQYF. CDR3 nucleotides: TGTGCCAGCAGCTTAGGCCCCGAGGGCCGTATCGAGCAGTACTTC.

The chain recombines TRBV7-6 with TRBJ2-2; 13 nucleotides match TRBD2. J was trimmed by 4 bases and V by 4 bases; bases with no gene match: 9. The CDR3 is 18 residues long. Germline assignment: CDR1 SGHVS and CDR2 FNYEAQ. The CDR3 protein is CASSSEWTSGSITGELFF. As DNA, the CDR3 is TGTGCCAGCAGCTCGGAGTGGACTAGCGGGAGTATCACCGGGGAGCTGTTTTTT.

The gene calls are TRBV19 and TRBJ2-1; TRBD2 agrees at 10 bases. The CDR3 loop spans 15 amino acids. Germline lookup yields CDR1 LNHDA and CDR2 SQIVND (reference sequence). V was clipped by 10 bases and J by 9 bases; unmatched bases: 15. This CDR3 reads CATFPKLAGVSEQFF. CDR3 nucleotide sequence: TGTGCCACCTTTCCGAAGCTAGCGGGAGTTAGTGAGCAGTTCTTC.

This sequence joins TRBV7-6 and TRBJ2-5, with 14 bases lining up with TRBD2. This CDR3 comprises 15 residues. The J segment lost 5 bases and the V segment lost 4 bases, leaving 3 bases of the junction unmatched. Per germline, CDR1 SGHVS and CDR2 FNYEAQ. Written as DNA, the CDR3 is TGTGCCAGCAGCTCGACTAGCGGGAGGGGGGAGACCCAGTACTTC. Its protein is CASSSTSGRGETQYF.

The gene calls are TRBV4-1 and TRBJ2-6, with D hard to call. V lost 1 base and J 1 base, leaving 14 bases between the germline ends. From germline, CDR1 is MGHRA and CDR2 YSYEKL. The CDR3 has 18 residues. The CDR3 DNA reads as TGCGCCAGCAGCCAAGTAGGAGCGCTACTGTCTGGGGCCAACGTCCTGACTTTC. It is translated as CASSQVGALLSGANVLTF.

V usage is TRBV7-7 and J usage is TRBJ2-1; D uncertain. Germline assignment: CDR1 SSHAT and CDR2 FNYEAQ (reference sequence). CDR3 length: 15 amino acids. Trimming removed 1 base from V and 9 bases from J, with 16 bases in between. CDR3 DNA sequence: TGTGCCAGCAGCTTAGTTGAGGCCCTCCCCCGTGAGCAGTTCTTC. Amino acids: CASSLVEALPREQFF.

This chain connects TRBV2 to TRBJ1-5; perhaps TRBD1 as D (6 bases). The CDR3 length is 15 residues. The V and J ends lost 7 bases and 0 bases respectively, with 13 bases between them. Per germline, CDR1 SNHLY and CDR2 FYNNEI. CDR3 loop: CASKLGDNSNQPQHF. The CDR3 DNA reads TGTGCCAGCAAATTGGGGGACAATAGCAATCAGCCCCAGCATTTT. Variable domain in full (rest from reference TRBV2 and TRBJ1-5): EPEVTQTPSHQVTQMGQEVILRCVPISNHLYFYWYRQILGQKVEFLVSFYNNEISEKSEIFDDQFSVERPDGSNFTLKIRSTKLEDSAMYFCASKLGDNSNQPQHFGDGTRLSIL.

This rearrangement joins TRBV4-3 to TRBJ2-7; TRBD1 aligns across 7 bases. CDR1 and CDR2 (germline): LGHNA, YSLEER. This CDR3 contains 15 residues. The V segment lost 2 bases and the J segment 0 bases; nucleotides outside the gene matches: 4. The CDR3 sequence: CASSQWTGSSYEQYF. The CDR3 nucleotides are TGCGCCAGCAGCCAATGGACAGGTTCCTCCTACGAGCAGTACTTC.

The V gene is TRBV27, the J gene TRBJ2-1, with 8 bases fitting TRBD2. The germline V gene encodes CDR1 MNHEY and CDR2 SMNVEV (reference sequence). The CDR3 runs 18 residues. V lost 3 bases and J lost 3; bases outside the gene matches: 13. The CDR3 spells CASSFLLLADRGYNEQFF. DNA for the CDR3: TGTGCCAGCAGTTTCTTACTACTAGCGGATCGGGGCTACAATGAGCAGTTCTTC.